A single sample gave rise to the 21 T cell receptor beta chains below, sequenced in a study of vaccination effects on CD4 cells after COVID-19. No antigen is known for these receptors. Cells that had been cultured for less than eleven days were the source of isolated CD4+ T cells. All study participants received two doses of BNT162b2 or mRNA-1273 vaccine. Repertoires were generated with immunoSEQ multiplex PCR, while TCRdb's copy carries only in-frame clones and drops some. Here the sample spans around 50,000 clones, about 70% being singletons. The sequenced sample was CD4+ T cells from PBMCs cultured without peptide, obtained after COVID-19 vaccination. Every receptor here comes from a human donor who received a COVID-19 vaccine.

Regarding this clone: Since a much larger clone is just one base distant, this may be a read error. This chain connects TRBV12-3 or TRBV12-4 to TRBJ1-2; 7 bases line up with TRBD1. V was pared by 6 bases and J by 3 bases, with 4 bases of the junction left unmatched. The length of the CDR3 is 13 residues. In DNA, the CDR3 is TGTGCCAGCAGCCCCGGACAGGACTATGGCTACACCTTC. Translating gives CASSPGQDYGYTF.

The chain joins TRBV6-1 to TRBJ2-2, with D unresolved. The CDR3 consists of 13 residues. Germline V gives CDR1 MNHNS, CDR2 SASEGT. V was shortened by 7 bases and J by 3 bases, with 9 bases between the two germline ends. CDR3 sequence reads: CASNGKYTGELFF. Here the CDR3 DNA reads TGTGCCAGCAATGGGAAATACACCGGGGAGCTGTTTTTT.

This sequence joins TRBV2 and TRBJ1-2; D is possibly TRBD1 (5 bases). V lost 5 bases and J 6 bases, leaving 13 bases between the germline ends. Germline V gene lookup returns CDR1 SNHLY and CDR2 FYNNEI. The CDR3 has 13 residues. CDR3 DNA sequence: TGTGCCAGCAGTCAGACGGGGGGGAATGGCTACACCTTC. Translating it yields CASSQTGGNGYTF.

This clone was observed a handful of times. V gene TRBV5-1 combines with J gene TRBJ1-2, with D perhaps matching TRBD1 (5 bases). V lost 1 base and J 0 bases, leaving 13 bases between the germline ends. This CDR3 is 16 amino acids long. Germline V lookup: CDR1 SGHRS, CDR2 YFSETQ. CDR3 sequence reads: CASSLFMDMSNYGYTF. DNA of the CDR3: TGCGCCAGCAGCTTGTTCATGGACATGTCTAACTATGGCTACACCTTC.

The chain recombines TRBV2 with TRBJ1-2; tentative D call: TRBD1 (5 bases). The CDR3 is 13 residues long. Looked up from germline, CDR1 is SNHLY and CDR2 is FYNNEI. Trimming removed 4 bases from V and 4 bases from J, with 10 bases in between. The CDR3 bases are TGTGCCAGCAGTGCTCAGACAGTCTATGGCTACACCTTC. Translation: CASSAQTVYGYTF.

The chain couples TRBV30 to TRBJ1-5, with 7 nucleotides matching TRBD1. CDR3 length: 15 amino acids. Germline V CDR1 and CDR2: GTSNPN, SVGIG (reference sequence). V shed 0 bases, J shed 5 bases, and the junction held 7 bases outside the gene matches. The chain's CDR3 is CAWSVKSTGDQPQHF. CDR3 in DNA: TGTGCCTGGAGTGTAAAATCCACAGGGGATCAGCCCCAGCATTTT.

This chain joins TRBV9 and TRBJ1-1; D ambiguous. CDR1 SGDLS and CDR2 YYNGEE come from the germline V gene. V gave up 0 bases and J gave up 3 bases, with 3 bases separating them. CDR3 length: 12 amino acids. The CDR3 coding sequence is TGTGCCAGCAGCGTAGATCACACTGAAGCTTTCTTT. Translated, it gives CASSVDHTEAFF.

On this clone: The junction does not match germline at one end; this may be a read error. This chain links TRBV14 with TRBJ2-1, with 9 nucleotides matching TRBD2. Germline V lookup: CDR1 SGHDN, CDR2 FVKESK. This CDR3 is 15 amino acids long. In nucleotides, the CDR3 is TGTGCCAGCACCCAACTAGCGGGCTCCTACAATGAGCAGTTCTTC. It codes for CASTQLAGSYNEQFF.

There are a few counts of this clone. CDR3: CASSREQGFGYTF. In nucleotides, the CDR3 is TGCGCCAGCAGCAGGGAGCAAGGGTTTGGCTACACCTTC. V is TRBV5-1 and J is TRBJ1-2; no firm D call. The CDR3 length is 13 residues. The V end was cut by 4 bases, the J end by 7 bases, with 14 bases between. The germline V gene has CDR1 SGHRS and CDR2 YFSETQ.

The chain has TRBV6-5 and TRBJ2-7, with D perhaps TRBD2 (6 bases). CDR1 is MNHEY, CDR2 SVGAGI, per germline. V dropped 2 bases and J dropped 2 bases, with 10 bases sitting between them. CDR3 length: 14 residues. DNA for the CDR3: TGTGCCAGCAGTTACCACGGGGGACCCTACGAGCAGTACTTC. This encodes CASSYHGGPYEQYF.

This chain uses TRBV18 with TRBJ2-3; no reliable D call. The V and J ends lost 4 bases and 1 base respectively, with 9 bases between them. There are 14 residues in the CDR3. In germline, CDR1 is KGHSH, CDR2 LQKENI. The CDR3 is CASSRNRGTDTQYF. CDR3 coding DNA: TGTGCCAGCTCACGAAACAGAGGCACAGATACGCAGTATTTT.

This clone was recorded only once. V and J are TRBV7-9 and TRBJ1-5; D call uncertain. V lost 1 base and J 4 bases, leaving 5 bases between the germline ends. Germline CDR1 SEHNR, CDR2 FQNEAQ (reference sequence). The CDR3 is made up of 13 amino acids. The CDR3 is CASSLVPNQPQHF. DNA of the CDR3: TGTGCCAGCAGCTTAGTTCCGAATCAGCCCCAGCATTTT.

The V gene is TRBV9, the J gene TRBJ1-3, with TRBD1 as a possible D gene (5 bases). Germline V lookup: CDR1 SGDLS, CDR2 YYNGEE. V was trimmed by 7 bases and J by 4 bases, leaving 18 bases between them. The CDR3 contains 15 residues. The CDR3: CASEDGAGSGNTIYF. CDR3 in DNA: TGTGCCAGCGAAGATGGGGCTGGTTCGGGAAACACCATATATTTT.

The rearrangement uses TRBV18 and TRBJ2-3; D is unclear. Deletions cut 0 bases from V and 2 bases from J, with 3 bases between. CDR1 is KGHSH and CDR2 is LQKENI in the germline V gene. This CDR3 has 13 amino acids. The CDR3 loop is CASSPPVTDTQYF. CDR3 nucleotides: TGTGCCAGCTCACCACCGGTCACAGATACGCAGTATTTT.

This chain connects TRBV28 to TRBJ1-2; D remains ambiguous. Per the germline V gene, CDR1 is MDHEN and CDR2 is SYDVKM. Trimming removed 8 bases at V and 0 bases at J, with 4 bases between. The CDR3 length is 11 residues. The CDR3 sequence: CASGTNYGYTF. Written as DNA, the CDR3 is TGTGCCAGCGGAACTAACTATGGCTACACCTTC.

A remark on this clone: At one of its ends the junction is not consistent with the germline gene, which may arise from a read error. This sequence joins TRBV7-2 and TRBJ1-1, with 9 positions matching TRBD1. The CDR3 has 15 residues. Germline CDR1 SGHTA, CDR2 FQGNSA. The CDR3 bases are TGTGCCAGCAGCTTGGGAGGACAGGGGAACGCTGAAGCTTTCTTT. It encodes CASSLGGQGNAEAFF.

This rearrangement joins TRBV15 to TRBJ2-1; the D gene could be TRBD1 or TRBD2 (5 bases each). Trimming left V 0 bases short and J 3 bases short, with 9 bases between. CDR3 length: 15 amino acids. Per the germline V gene, CDR1 is LNHNV and CDR2 is YYDKDF (reference sequence). CDR3 sequence: CATSRDRGFYNEQFF. The CDR3 region has the DNA TGTGCCACCAGCAGAGATCGGGGCTTCTACAATGAGCAGTTCTTC.

This clone was counted once. This chain joins TRBV12-3 or TRBV12-4 and TRBJ2-2; D is unresolved. This CDR3 region has 13 residues. V gave up 3 bases and J gave up 5 bases, with 7 bases separating them. CDR3 loop: CASSLLGTGELFF. CDR3 DNA sequence: TGTGCCAGCAGTTTGTTGGGGACCGGGGAGCTGTTTTTT.

The table lists this clone with a few counts. J is TRBJ1-5 and V is TRBV6-5; 7 bases fit TRBD1. The CDR3 spans 14 residues. The junction had 10 bases not matched to a gene; V was cut back by 8 bases and J by 6 bases. The germline V gene encodes CDR1 MNHEY and CDR2 SVGAGI. As DNA, the CDR3 is TGTGCCAGCGGGCCGTCTGACAGGGCTCAGCCCCAGCATTTT. Translating it yields CASGPSDRAQPQHF.

The V call is TRBV10-3, the J call TRBJ2-5; D is perhaps TRBD2 (6 bases). The CDR3 has 14 amino acids. V was clipped by 2 bases and J by 2 bases, with 9 bases between them. Germline CDR1 reads ENHRY; CDR2 reads SYGVKD. CDR3 amino acids: CAISEGLPQETQYF. The CDR3 region has the DNA TGTGCCATCAGTGAGGGACTACCACAAGAGACCCAGTACTTC.

In DNA, the CDR3 is TGTGCCATCAGTGAGCAGGGGGCTCGGTCACCCCTCCACTTT. This translates into CAISEQGARSPLHF. The V gene is TRBV10-3, the J gene TRBJ1-6; 8 bases are a match to TRBD1. The CDR3 has 14 residues. Germline lookup yields CDR1 ENHRY and CDR2 SYGVKD. V lost 2 bases and J lost 10; bases outside the gene matches: 4.